What follows is one T cell receptor (beta chain) and its context. This clone was detected a few times. The antigen it recognizes is unknown. No base quality information exists; no much larger clone differs at one position. This record belongs to a study of cytomegalovirus exposure and HLA in healthy donors (dated by TCRdb to about 2017). In terms of the full investigation: According to an earlier analysis of 587 of the donors, about 179 million T cells yielded roughly 100 million unique TCR beta sequences and around 300 Gb of sequence data. To predict cytomegalovirus infection status, the study brought together high-throughput TCR immunosequencing, statistical association of individual TCRs with disease status, and machine learning. Four to six DR-DQ haplotypes were handled as single units for association and clustering, since linkage in the cohort was strong. The T cell repertoires of 670 or so subjects were profiled by immunosequencing and related to cytomegalovirus serostatus. An earlier analysis of some 600 of the donors applied high-throughput TCR beta sequencing to assess whether each TCR beta V gene segment acted as functional or pseudogenic. Alongside the repertoire data, information on donor age, sex, ethnicity and CMV serostatus was compiled. Among some 410 genotyped donors of the cohort, an average of around 240,000 unique TCR beta nucleotide sequences was sequenced per donor, of which about 19% were non-productive. The number of donors typed differed by locus, with roughly 620-630 for A, B, C, DRB1 and DQB1, around 500 for DQA1, nearly 610 for DPA1, and around 460 for DPB1. A later genetic analysis used genome-wide SNP genotypes for 398 of the 666 donors, treating that subset as a discovery cohort. Along with the approximately 670-subject first cohort, a separate validation cohort of over a hundred different subjects was used. The aim of the study was to test whether cataloging public T cell receptors could identify signatures of past pathogen exposure. Both class I and class II loci were covered by HLA typing, at four-digit resolution. A later analysis re-analyzed previously published TCR beta repertoires from approximately 670 donors and added high-resolution HLA genotyping to study TCR occurrence patterns. An early release that covered about 640 HLA-typed donors contained approximately 300 gigabases of sequencing data and about 84 million unique TCR sequences. Every repertoire in the discovery cohort had been generated on one and the same sequencing platform. The genetic ancestry cluster associated with self-reported Caucasian donors included 70% to 85% of the 300 to 450 genotyped donors. Rather than using new phenotypic data, the later analysis identified candidate immune exposures from TCR beta sequences and from how often those sequences occurred across donors. Results and caveats for the whole study, not just this receptor: In both the original and validation cohorts, the classifier was reported to diagnose cytomegalovirus status with high specificity and sensitivity. Most TCR sequences were seen in very few donors, while some public TCRs were found in many individuals. A later analysis associated 15,000 to 20,000 TCR beta sequences with specific HLA alleles at a false discovery rate of 0.05. A group of highly shared sequence variants was considered likely to be a technical artifact of the sequencing pipeline. Some 16 rarely observed V segments, including chromosome 9 orphons, were excluded from the earlier analysis of some 590 of the donors because counts were too low. It was suggested by the authors that the approach could potentially be generalized to other disease states and immunological phenotypes. For the cohort, immune exposure information was limited to CMV serostatus. According to a later analysis, parvovirus B19, influenza, CMV and Epstein-Barr virus appeared linked to several top co-occurrence clusters. When HLA alleles, especially DR and DQ, strongly co-occurred, attributing TCR associations to individual alleles was difficult. Because some donors lacked HLA typing at each locus, the association tests relied only on the typed subset. A further reported finding was that TCR beta sequences accurately predicted the HLA-A and HLA-B alleles for most subjects in the first cohort. In a later genetic analysis, fewer N-insertions in productive TCRs were reported among donors in an Asian-associated ancestry cluster than the approximately 710-donor mean. In a later analysis, HLA-associated TCR beta chains showed more clonal expansion and lower generation probabilities than non-associated chains that were equally common. In this cohort, only TCR beta chains were sequenced, and detectable features were limited by the absence of alpha or paired-chain data. According to a later analysis, most CMV-associated TCR beta chains appeared to be HLA-restricted, and the HLA associations seemed to be driven largely by CMV exposure. A later analysis found that TCR association rates varied across HLA loci, with DRB1 alleles showing the most associated TCRs and HLA-C alleles the fewest. In the study, around 150 TCR beta chains were listed as associated with cytomegalovirus. An association between a missense DCLRE1C variant and V-gene and J-gene trimming of TCR beta chains was found in a later genetic analysis and replicated in an independent cohort. Correlated functional status among segregating V segments might be attributable to linkage disequilibrium, but an unknown experimental factor could not be ruled out. Roughly uniform sequencing depth across donors was assumed in presence/absence analyses, although this assumption may not hold. An earlier analysis of approximately 590 of the donors showed that most TCR beta V segments appeared in productive rearrangements either about 90% or about 30% of the time, which broadly matched IMGT annotations. In vitro tests confirmed that a few of the cytomegalovirus-associated TCR beta chains recognize cytomegalovirus antigens.

The cohort was made up of roughly 670 healthy bone marrow donors. All cohort members were sampled while nominally healthy, although unrecorded immune exposures were likely present. The donor tested CMV seropositive and was one of the 289 seropositive cohort members. Every donor gave a peripheral blood sample, and the peripheral blood mononuclear cells from that sample were used for TCR beta sequencing. Genomic DNA was extracted from the blood cell samples with the Qiagen DNeasy Blood Extraction Kit. Receptor libraries were prepared by the immunoSEQ multiplex PCR assay. The multiplex PCR relied on a mix of 60 forward primers for TCR Vbeta segments and 13 reverse primers for TCR Jbeta segments. The CDR3 region of rearranged TCR beta genes was amplified from genomic DNA with a multiplex PCR assay. Amplified TCR beta libraries were sequenced as 87-base-pair reads on the Illumina HiSeq System. As for the original processing: In a later analysis, some 80 million unique TCR beta chains were counted across the 650 to 750 repertoires, and roughly 11 million of these chains were shared by at least two donors. Raw reads were error-corrected and collapsed into unique sequences with a nearest-neighbor algorithm that merged closely related sequences to remove PCR and sequencing errors. To assign V, D and J gene segments, CDR3 sequences were aligned to IMGT reference sequences. For a sequence to be retained, a match of at least six nucleotides was required to both a V gene segment and a J gene segment. A rearrangement was called productive if the CDR3 had no stop codons and remained in frame with V and J, and every other rearrangement was called non-productive. Following IMGT convention, CDR3 was defined as the stretch from the second conserved V-encoded cysteine to the conserved J-encoded phenylalanine. The earlier analysis of about 590 of the donors excluded sequences that lacked an unambiguous match to a single V gene segment. An earlier analysis of 550 to 650 of the donors classified V segments as functional when productive rearrangements were above 56.7% and as segregating when the standard deviation between donors was above 5%. A statistical classification framework was developed to diagnose cytomegalovirus status using the catalog of TCR beta chain sequences. In a later analysis, TCR nucleotide sequences were compared against IMGT/GENE-DB human TR gene sequences so that V and J genes could be assigned. In a later analysis, CDR3 sequences and most-parsimonious VDJ recombination scenarios were assigned using the TCRdist pipeline. A later analysis defined each TCR beta chain by its CDR3 amino acid sequence plus V-gene family, and excluded reads lacking a unique V-gene family. In a later analysis, 500 to 700 highly shared, low-generation-probability nucleotide sequences were removed to address suspected cross-contamination and a sequencing artifact. For each public chain, a later analysis derived a clonal expansion index from normalized ranks of inferred template counts within each repertoire. In a later analysis, generation probabilities were computed with a VDJ recombination model fitted to out-of-frame rearrangements, and the resulting probabilities were checked against IGoR. Hypergeometric tests were used in a later analysis to score TCR-TCR, TCR-HLA and TCR-CMV co-occurrence, with a repertoire-size bias correction applied to the TCR pairs. In a later analysis, false discovery rates were estimated by permuting HLA or CMV assignments 20 times. In a later analysis, co-occurring TCRs were grouped with DBSCAN, and TCRdist sequence similarity was added when clustering was performed within HLA-allele-positive subsets. For co-occurrence clustering, repertoires with fewer than 30,000 or more than 120,000 public chains were excluded, along with about five repertoires with anomalous nucleotide sharing. In its TCRdb copy, this immuneACCESS table keeps in-frame sequences only and misses some clones. Where compared with another copy, unresolved V genes explain less than half of these, and the others have no known cause. That table supplies the V and J calls and clone size; D and trimming were determined from the DNA. The sample records some 110,000 clones, 65% to 75% of which are singletons. The ten largest account for 4% to 5.5% of the sample.

This TCR was sampled from a man between 25 and 39 years old in good health and CMV-seropositive. Sequencing was performed on PBMCs.

The CDR3 has the sequence CASSATGGVGHSPLHF. The DNA is TGTGCCAGCAGCGCGACAGGGGGCGTGGGGCATTCACCCCTCCACTTT. The chain employs TRBV7-2 and TRBJ1-6, with 10 junctional bases fitting TRBD1. Unmatched junction bases come to 9, with V trimmed by 5 bases and J by 8 bases. CDR1 and CDR2, looked up from the germline V gene, are SGHTA and FQGNSA. There are 16 amino acids in the CDR3, from cysteine to phenylalanine inclusive. The CDR3 DNA has 48 bases and is translated from base 1.